The entry that follows covers one T cell receptor (beta chain) sequence. The antigen it recognizes is unknown. Qualities for individual bases were not recorded, and no much larger clone is one base off. Including cysteine and phenylalanine, the CDR3 has 15 amino acids. The kept DNA is CDR3 alone, 45 bases in frame from the first base. V drops 3 bases and J drops 0 bases, leaving 11 bases in between. CDR1 and CDR2 (SGHTA, FQGNSA) derive from the germline V gene. The data derive from a study of CD8 T cells in Susac syndrome (dated by TCRdb to about 2019). For the study in its entirety: The study used repertoire sequencing to test whether antigen drove CD8+ T cell activation and differentiation in Susac syndrome. The study compared CD8+ T cell repertoire clonality among around 11 healthy donors, roughly 14 Susac syndrome patients and some 16 multiple sclerosis patients.

Study-wide findings and limitations: The number of individuals in the TCR sequencing and HLA analysis was acknowledged as relatively small.

High-throughput TCR beta sequencing profiled peripheral blood CD8+ and CD4+ T cells from healthy donors, Susac syndrome patients and multiple sclerosis patients. The multiple sclerosis controls were treatment-naive patients who had stable or active relapsing-remitting disease and met the revised McDonald criteria. CD8+ TEMRA cells were enriched by FACS, while bulk CD8+ and CD4+ T cells were purified by magnetic negative isolation. Blood was drawn into EDTA tubes, processed within 24 hours, and PBMCs were isolated by density gradient centrifugation. PBMCs intended for TCR sequencing were frozen in liquid nitrogen and were later thawed in a 37 degrees C water bath. The sorted or isolated CD4+, CD8+ and CD8+ TEMRA cells had a purity of 90% or higher. RNA was extracted with the RNeasy kit and roughly 0.45 to 1 ug was reverse transcribed using random hexamers. TCR beta CDR3 regions were amplified with the immunoSEQ multiplex PCR assay covering 54 Vbeta and 13 Jbeta segments. Bias from PCR amplification was corrected by using a synthetic template baseline for primer optimization and for computational correction. The authors processed their data as follows. Reads were assigned to V, D and J genes according to IMGT and analyzed in immunoSEQ Analyzer, with only productive sequences retained. To calculate clonality, Shannon entropy was normalized by log2 of the number of productive unique sequences and then subtracted from one. Public and private clones were assessed among the 100 most prevalent clones of each patient and control. Clones were defined as Susac-specific when absent from the healthy and MS cohorts, from 1,000 to 1,100 published viral clones and from other ImmuneACCESS disease sequences. TCRdb itself trimmed the public reads at Q25 with fastp, ran MiXCR and retained productive beta chains. Rows with one shared CDR3 protein collapse into an entry with the most common genes and DNA. The authors' filters were not applied to this entry. The sample profile shows approximately 300,000 distinct CDR3 sequences; 75% to 90% of them were found once. In total, the top ten clones hold 0.18% of the sample.

The sample consisted of CD8+ T cells from PBMCs. The sequence came from a human donor with multiple sclerosis. This receptor chain uses TRBV7-2 and TRBJ2-5, with no reliable assignment of the D segment. The CDR3 corresponds to CASSFFLGDQETQYF. The DNA reads as follows: TGTGCCAGCAGCTTCTTTCTTGGGGACCAAGAGACCCAGTACTTC.